This TCR beta chain was documented in a study of neurological immune-mediated disorders. Study-wide points: Expansion of TCR clones was greatest in HTLV-1-associated myelopathy and smallest in multiple sclerosis, where it fell below that of healthy controls.

This clonotype occurred many times. Its antigen remains unidentified. The CDR3 has 14 residues. With 2 bases clipped from V and 3 bases from J, the junction kept 4 bases outside the gene matches. Germline CDR1 is MNHEY and CDR2 is SVGEGT. The cDNA was generated by 5'RACE with 10-nucleotide random UMIs. Every sequencing run produced over 180 million TCR-beta sequences, and the sequences from any one run covered 15-18 subjects. Each CDR3 protein gets one entry after TCRdb re-called the 5' RACE reads with MiXCR. The table includes about 27,000 distinct CDR3 sequences, around 20% detected once. The sequenced sample consisted of PBMCs. The V and J genes are TRBV6-2 or TRBV6-3 and TRBJ2-7; TRBD2 matches 7 bases. The origin of this receptor is an older woman in good health. The CDR3 here is CASSYPGLNYEQYF. CDR3 coding DNA: TGTGCCAGCAGTTACCCGGGACTAAACTACGAGCAGTACTTC.